A selection of T cell receptor beta chains follows, all from one sample in a study of blood T cell repertoires in COVID-19. Repertoires were generated with immunoSEQ multiplex PCR, while TCRdb's copy carries only in-frame clones and drops some. The repertoire holds 300,000 to 450,000 clones, with over 85% as singletons. Sequencing input: peripheral blood. The receptors here all came from a woman aged 60-75 years with COVID-19, enrolled during active disease. Both conserved end residues are part of each CDR3. A D gene is named only where the DNA matches it firmly. The size entry is marked missing in some rows and otherwise reads once, few, many or a size class.

.	.	TRBV3-1/TRBV3-2	TRBJ2-3	14	TGTGCCAGCAGCCCGATGATAGGGGTGAATACGCAGTATTTT	CASSPMIGVNTQYF
TRBD1	.	TRBV7-2	TRBJ1-3	15	TGTGCCAGCAGCCCGCCGGGACAGGTGGGAAACACCATATATTTT	CASSPPGQVGNTIYF
TRBD1	.	TRBV5-1	TRBJ1-2	16	TGCGCCAGCAGCGCCGACAGGGCGCTAGCTAACTATGGCTACACCTTC	CASSADRALANYGYTF
TRBD1	once	TRBV19	TRBJ2-1	16	TGTGCCAGTAGTATACTGTTCGGACAGGGTAAAAATGAGCAGTTCTTC	CASSILFGQGKNEQFF
TRBD1	.	TRBV28	TRBJ1-2	13	TGTGCCAGCGGGACAGGCAATAACTATGGCTACACCTTC	CASGTGNNYGYTF
TRBD1	.	TRBV30	TRBJ2-5	13	TGTGCCTGCAGCCGGGACAGGGTGGGGACCCAGTACTTC	CACSRDRVGTQYF
.	.	TRBV18	TRBJ1-2	13	TGTGCCAGCTCACCGGGACAAGACTATGGCTACACCTTC	CASSPGQDYGYTF
TRBD1	once	TRBV28	TRBJ1-4	17	TGTGCCAGCAGTCTCTTGACAGGGGGCACGCTTAATGAAAAACTGTTTTTT	CASSLLTGGTLNEKLFF
.	.	TRBV7-9	TRBJ1-2	11	TGTGCCAGCAGCCTGTCTTATGGCTACACCTTC	CASSLSYGYTF
.	.	TRBV5-1	TRBJ2-7	15	TGCGCCAGCAGCTTGGAGCAGTGGGAGGCCTACGAGCAGTACTTC	CASSLEQWEAYEQYF
TRBD1	once	TRBV7-9	TRBJ1-2	15	TGTGCCAGCAGCTTAGAGGATAGGGGGCTTCTTGGCTACACCTTC	CASSLEDRGLLGYTF
.	.	TRBV3-1/TRBV3-2	TRBJ1-4	14	TGTGCCAGCAGCCAGAACGGACATAATGAAAAACTGTTTTTT	CASSQNGHNEKLFF
.	.	TRBV18	TRBJ1-4	15	TGTGCCAGCTCATACCAACAGGTATACAATGAAAAACTGTTTTTT	CASSYQQVYNEKLFF
TRBD1	once	TRBV7-9	TRBJ1-3	14	TGTGCCAGCAGCTTAGCCGGGACAGTAAACACCATATATTTT	CASSLAGTVNTIYF
.	.	TRBV2	TRBJ2-2	12	TGTGCCACGCGGGGAGACTCGGGGGAGCTGTTTTTT	CATRGDSGELFF
.	.	TRBV19	TRBJ1-2	15	TGTGCCAGTAGTATTGGACAGACCTCTAACTATGGCTACACCTTC	CASSIGQTSNYGYTF
TRBD1	.	TRBV18	TRBJ1-5	15	TGTGCCAGCTCCAAGACAGGGGTGAGCAATCAGCCCCAGCATTTT	CASSKTGVSNQPQHF
.	.	TRBV29-1	TRBJ1-1	13	TGCAGCGGTACGGGCTACGGGAGGACTGAAGCTTTCTTT	CSGTGYGRTEAFF
.	.	TRBV28	TRBJ1-1	14	TGTGCCAGCACCAATATCAGGGTAAACACTGAAGCTTTCTTT	CASTNIRVNTEAFF
TRBD1	.	TRBV7-9	TRBJ1-1	15	TGTGCCAGCAGCTCCGTGACAGGGTTGAACACTGAAGCTTTCTTT	CASSSVTGLNTEAFF
TRBD1	.	TRBV6-6	TRBJ1-2	16	TGTGCCAGCAGTTACTCAACAGGGGGCTCTAACTATGGCTACACCTTC	CASSYSTGGSNYGYTF
TRBD1	.	TRBV9	TRBJ1-6	15	TGTGCCAGCAGCTTAATAGGACAGGAGGGTTCACCCCTCCACTTT	CASSLIGQEGSPLHF
TRBD1	.	TRBV27	TRBJ1-5	18	TGTGCCAGCTGGGGCGGACAGGGGGCTCTTATTAGCAATCAGCCCCAGCATTTT	CASWGGQGALISNQPQHF
.	.	TRBV21-1	TRBJ2-1	16	TGTGCCAGCACTAGTGGGGCTTATAGCTCCTACAATGAGCAGTTCTTC	CASTSGAYSSYNEQFF
.	.	TRBV27	TRBJ1-2	12	TGTGCCAGCAGCGGCAGGGGCTATGGCTACACCTTC	CASSGRGYGYTF
.	few	TRBV29-1	TRBJ1-1	12	TGCAGCGTTGATCTGGCGGAAAGAGAAGCTTTCTTT	CSVDLAEREAFF
.	.	TRBV2	TRBJ2-7	11	TGTGCCAGCAAACCAGCCTACGAGCAGTACTTC	CASKPAYEQYF
.	.	TRBV18	TRBJ1-2	14	TGTGCCAGCTCACGCCGGGACACCGTCCTGGGCTACACCTTC	CASSRRDTVLGYTF
.	.	TRBV5-1	TRBJ1-6	14	TGCGCCAGCAGCTTGCTGGCCAGTAATTCACCCCTCCACTTT	CASSLLASNSPLHF
.	.	TRBV5-1	TRBJ1-4	14	TGCGCCAGCAGGGGTAGAGGGATAGATGAAAAACTGTTTTTT	CASRGRGIDEKLFF
.	.	TRBV24-1	TRBJ2-3	15	TGTGCCACCAGTGAGTCAGGGCGAAGCACAGATACGCAGTATTTT	CATSESGRSTDTQYF
.	.	TRBV5-5	TRBJ1-5	15	TGTGCCAGCAGCTTGGTTGGGGAGGGGACACAGCCCCAGCATTTT	CASSLVGEGTQPQHF
TRBD2	.	TRBV7-3	TRBJ2-5	18	TGTGCCAGCAGCTTAGGTTTGCTGGCGGGGGGTATCCAAGAGACCCAGTACTTC	CASSLGLLAGGIQETQYF
.	.	TRBV6-6	TRBJ1-2	17	TGTGCCAGCAGTCTTTCGGCTCACGGGAAAGGGAACTATGGCTACACCTTC	CASSLSAHGKGNYGYTF
.	.	TRBV28	TRBJ2-2	14	TGTGCCAGCAGCCCCATTCGGTTCGCCGGGGAGCTGTTTTTT	CASSPIRFAGELFF
TRBD2	.	TRBV2	TRBJ2-7	16	TGTGCCAGCATAGGGCTGGGACTAGCGGGGGACTACGAGCAGTACTTC	CASIGLGLAGDYEQYF
.	.	TRBV6-5	TRBJ2-6	16	TGTGCCAGCAGTTACTCGGTAACACCAGGGGCCAACGTCCTGACTTTC	CASSYSVTPGANVLTF
TRBD2	.	TRBV10-3	TRBJ2-7	15	TGTGCCATCAGTGAGTCGACTAGCGGGGTTGGCGAGCAGTACTTC	CAISESTSGVGEQYF
.	.	TRBV29-1	TRBJ1-3	11	TGCAGCGTTGATCAAGGAAACACCATATATTTT	CSVDQGNTIYF
.	.	TRBV4-2	TRBJ2-1	16	TGTGCCAGCAGCCAAGTTCTCGGGAGCTCCTACAATGAGCAGTTCTTC	CASSQVLGSSYNEQFF
.	.	TRBV19	TRBJ1-6	14	TGTGCCAGTAGTATGGGCAGGGCGAAATCACCCCTCCACTTT	CASSMGRAKSPLHF
TRBD1	.	TRBV5-1	TRBJ2-7	16	TGCGCCAGCAGCCCCGGGACAGGGGATGTCGCCTACGAGCAGTACTTC	CASSPGTGDVAYEQYF
.	.	TRBV3-1/TRBV3-2	TRBJ2-5	18	TGTGCCAGCAGCCAAGATCAGGACGGCGGGGTGCTCCAAGAGACCCAGTACTTC	CASSQDQDGGVLQETQYF
.	once	TRBV6-5	TRBJ1-3	15	TGTGCCAGCAGACTCCAGGGGAGCTCTGGAAACACCATATATTTT	CASRLQGSSGNTIYF
TRBD1	.	TRBV9	TRBJ2-1	14	TGTGCCAGCAGCCTGACAGGGGGCAGGAATGAGCAGTTCTTC	CASSLTGGRNEQFF
.	.	TRBV14	TRBJ1-6	16	TGTGCCAGCAGCCCGATGACAGGAAAAGTGAATTCACCCCTCCACTTT	CASSPMTGKVNSPLHF
.	.	TRBV2	TRBJ2-1	14	TGTGCCAGCAGTGAAGAGCCTGGGGGCTATGAGCAGTTCTTC	CASSEEPGGYEQFF
.	.	TRBV23-1	TRBJ2-3	15	TGCGCCAGCAGTCAATCCAGGGTAGGGACAGATACGCAGTATTTT	CASSQSRVGTDTQYF
TRBD1	.	TRBV11-2	TRBJ1-4	15	TGTGCCAGCAGCTCCTCCGGGACAGGGAATGAAAAACTGTTTTTT	CASSSSGTGNEKLFF